A single sample gave rise to the 20 T cell receptor beta chains below, sequenced in a study of T cell responses to AZD1222 COVID-19 vaccine. Measured with immunoSEQ multiplex PCR; TCRdb has only the in-frame clones, and not every one. The sample lists around 130,000 clones, around 89% occurring once. The input for sequencing was peripheral blood, taken on day 0 of AZD1222 vaccination. Receptor source: an adult in good health.

The chain combines TRBV6-5 with TRBJ2-2, with D possibly matching TRBD2 (6 bases). The CDR3 contains 14 residues. Germline lookup yields CDR1 MNHEY and CDR2 SVGAGI. The V end was cut by 7 bases, the J end by 8 bases, with 17 bases between. CDR3 sequence (DNA): TGTGCCAGCACACGAGGGACTGATGCGGGGGAGCTGTTTTTT. Amino acid sequence: CASTRGTDAGELFF.

The chain carries TRBV12-3 or TRBV12-4 and TRBJ2-3; 7 positions agree with TRBD1. V dropped 6 bases and J dropped 4; count of bases not matched to a gene: 4. The length of the CDR3 is 13 residues. The CDR3 loop reads CASSSQGPDTQYF. The CDR3 DNA is TGTGCCAGCAGCTCACAGGGGCCAGATACGCAGTATTTT.

This chain joins TRBV7-9 and TRBJ1-2, with a weak D call TRBD1 (5 bases). Germline lookup yields CDR1 SEHNR and CDR2 FQNEAQ (reference sequence). Trimming took off 2 bases at V and 8 bases at J, with 18 bases between the two ends. The length of the CDR3 is 15 residues. The CDR3 bases are TGTGCCAGCAGCTTATCCGGCGACAGCCACCGGGGCTACACCTTC. Protein sequence: CASSLSGDSHRGYTF.

The CDR3 DNA follows: TGTGCCAGCAGTTTATTTGTCCAGGGTGCCCAAGAGACCCAGTACTTC. Amino acids: CASSLFVQGAQETQYF. The chain recombines TRBV27 with TRBJ2-5, with a possible D match to TRBD1 (5 bases). Trimming removed 1 base at V and 1 base at J, with 13 bases between. The germline V gene has CDR1 MNHEY and CDR2 SMNVEV (reference sequence). There are 16 residues in the CDR3.

The V and J genes are TRBV6-4 and TRBJ2-3, with 9 bases matching TRBD2. The junction had 1 base not matched to a gene; V was cut back by 0 bases and J by 0 bases. Germline V gene lookup returns CDR1 MRHNA and CDR2 SNTAGT. This CDR3 is built from 16 residues. This CDR3 reads CASSDSAGGSTDTQYF. Written as DNA, the CDR3 is TGTGCCAGCAGTGACTCGGCGGGAGGGAGCACAGATACGCAGTATTTT.

CDR3 loop: CASSEGTSGRGIGELFF. The CDR3 DNA reads as TGCGCCAGCAGTGAGGGGACTAGCGGGAGGGGAATCGGGGAGCTGTTTTTT. The chain combines TRBV10-1 with TRBJ2-2; 16 bases fit TRBD2. The CDR3 totals 17 residues. The ends lost 2 bases at V and 7 bases at J; junction bases unmatched: 4. Per the germline V gene, CDR1 is WNHNN and CDR2 is SYGVQD (reference sequence).

This clone was counted a single time. This rearrangement joins TRBV7-9 to TRBJ2-7; 10 bases match TRBD1. Germline V lookup: CDR1 SEHNR, CDR2 FQNEAQ (reference sequence). V trimming: 5 bases; J trimming: 6 bases; junction bases outside the gene matches: 13. This CDR3 region has 16 residues. CDR3 sequence: CASSPLAGTGVSEQYF. Here the CDR3 DNA reads TGTGCCAGCAGCCCTTTAGCCGGGACAGGGGTATCCGAGCAGTACTTC.

The rearrangement links TRBV5-1 to TRBJ1-1; tentatively, D is TRBD1 (5 bases). Trimming shortened V by 1 base and J by 7 bases, and 8 bases separated the two germline ends. The CDR3 length is 12 residues. The V gene's germline CDR1 is SGHRS and CDR2 YFSETQ. The CDR3 DNA follows: TGCGCCAGCAGCTTGTCCGGGGGTGAAGCTTTCTTT. This gives the protein CASSLSGGEAFF.

The gene calls are TRBV12-3 or TRBV12-4 and TRBJ2-7, with D perhaps matching TRBD2 (7 bases). The CDR3 runs 13 residues. The ends were cut back, 2 bases at V and 4 bases at J, with 9 bases in the middle. The CDR3 DNA follows: TGTGCCAGCAGTTTAAGGGGGGGATACGAGCAGTACTTC. Encoded protein: CASSLRGGYEQYF.

V usage is TRBV5-4 and J usage is TRBJ2-3; D is perhaps TRBD2 (7 bases). With 4 bases removed from V and 1 base from J, the gap between germline ends came to 16 bases. The germline gives CDR1 SGHNT, CDR2 YYREEE (reference sequence). There are 16 residues in the CDR3. CDR3 nucleotide sequence: TGTGCCAGCAGCCTCTCTAGGGGGGGCGGCACAGATACGCAGTATTTT. This codes for CASSLSRGGGTDTQYF.

The gene calls are TRBV28 and TRBJ2-7, with 7 bases aligning to TRBD1. This CDR3 has 17 residues. Germline loops: CDR1 MDHEN, CDR2 SYDVKM. V was clipped by 3 bases and J by 5 bases; unmatched bases: 16. CDR3 DNA sequence: TGTGCCAGCAGTTTGGGAACTGTCCGGGACAGAGCCCACGAGCAGTACTTC. It encodes CASSLGTVRDRAHEQYF.

The chain recombines TRBV6-2 or TRBV6-3 with TRBJ2-1, with TRBD2 identical over 8 bases. J lost 6 bases, V lost 2 bases, and 15 bases had no gene match. This CDR3 has 18 amino acids. Germline CDR1 reads MNHEY; CDR2 reads SVGEGT. In DNA, the CDR3 is TGTGCCAGCAGTTACGAGATCGGGAGGGCCTTTATCGCCAATGAGCAGTTCTTC. Translation gives CASSYEIGRAFIANEQFF.

The chain combines TRBV5-1 with TRBJ2-7, with 10 nucleotides matching TRBD1. This CDR3 has 16 residues. Germline CDR1 reads SGHRS; CDR2 reads YFSETQ. V was clipped by 4 bases and J by 1 base; unmatched bases: 8. The CDR3 sequence: CASSPDRGQGSYEQYF. The CDR3, as DNA: TGCGCCAGCAGCCCTGACCGGGGACAGGGGTCCTACGAGCAGTACTTC.

The chain combines TRBV20-1 with TRBJ2-1; 10 nucleotides line up with TRBD2. Per the germline V gene, CDR1 is DFQATT and CDR2 is SNEGSKA (reference sequence). With 3 bases clipped from V and 4 bases from J, the junction kept 9 bases outside the gene matches. This CDR3 region has 16 residues. CDR3 sequence reads: CSASPPSGGVYNEQFF. The CDR3 nucleotides are TGCAGTGCTAGTCCCCCTAGCGGGGGTGTTTACAATGAGCAGTTCTTC.

The CDR3 spells CASSIGQGMDPGANVLTF. CDR3 DNA sequence: TGTGCCAGCTCAATTGGACAGGGCATGGATCCTGGGGCCAACGTCCTGACTTTC. The chain joins TRBV18 to TRBJ2-6, with 8 bases lining up with TRBD1. The CDR3 spans 18 residues. CDR1 and CDR2 (germline): KGHSH, LQKENI. V dropped 5 bases and J dropped 2; count of bases not matched to a gene: 11.

This chain joins TRBV2 and TRBJ1-4; 8 bases match TRBD1. Germline loops: CDR1 SNHLY, CDR2 FYNNEI. The CDR3 is 15 residues long. V was pared by 5 bases and J by 7 bases, with 9 bases of the junction left unmatched. CDR3 sequence reads: CASSSQGAQGEKLFF. In DNA, the CDR3 is TGTGCCAGCAGTTCTCAGGGGGCGCAGGGTGAAAAACTGTTTTTT.

The V and J genes are TRBV2 and TRBJ1-3; 8 nucleotides match TRBD1. V was pared by 5 bases and J by 0 bases, with 9 bases of the junction left unmatched. CDR3 length: 17 amino acids. Per germline, CDR1 SNHLY and CDR2 FYNNEI. CDR3: CASSYPRQGSSGNTIYF. Written as DNA, the CDR3 is TGTGCCAGCAGTTACCCCAGACAGGGGAGCTCTGGAAACACCATATATTTT. Drawing the rest from reference TRBV2 and TRBJ1-3, the complete variable domain is EPEVTQTPSHQVTQMGQEVILRCVPISNHLYFYWYRQILGQKVEFLVSFYNNEISEKSEIFDDQFSVERPDGSNFTLKIRSTKLEDSAMYFCASSYPRQGSSGNTIYFGEGSWLTVV.

The chain has TRBV6-2 or TRBV6-3 and TRBJ2-1, with TRBD2 identical over 11 bases. CDR3 length equals 17 residues. The V gene end was trimmed by 2 bases and the J gene end by 8 bases; junction bases not matched to a gene: 11. Looked up from germline, CDR1 is MNHEY and CDR2 is SVGEGT. CDR3 amino acids: CASSYTGLAGGKDEQFF. The CDR3 DNA sequence: TGTGCCAGCAGTTACACAGGGCTAGCGGGGGGTAAAGATGAGCAGTTCTTC.

This clone occurred once. The V and J genes are TRBV5-4 and TRBJ2-1, with D perhaps TRBD2 (6 bases). The CDR3 consists of 15 residues. Per germline, CDR1 SGHNT and CDR2 YYREEE (reference sequence). The V end lost 4 bases, the J end lost 0 bases, and 11 bases lay between the germline ends. The CDR3 DNA reads as TGTGCCAGCAGCGCGGGACCAAGCTCCTACAATGAGCAGTTCTTC. Protein: CASSAGPSSYNEQFF.

This chain's CDR3 is CASRGPISEAFF. The CDR3 DNA is TGTGCCAGCAGAGGACCGATCTCTGAAGCTTTCTTT. The rearrangement uses TRBV6-5 and TRBJ1-1; D is unclear. Germline V gene sequence: CDR1 MNHEY, CDR2 SVGAGI. V was clipped by 6 bases and J by 6 bases, with 11 bases between them. This CDR3 is 12 amino acids long.